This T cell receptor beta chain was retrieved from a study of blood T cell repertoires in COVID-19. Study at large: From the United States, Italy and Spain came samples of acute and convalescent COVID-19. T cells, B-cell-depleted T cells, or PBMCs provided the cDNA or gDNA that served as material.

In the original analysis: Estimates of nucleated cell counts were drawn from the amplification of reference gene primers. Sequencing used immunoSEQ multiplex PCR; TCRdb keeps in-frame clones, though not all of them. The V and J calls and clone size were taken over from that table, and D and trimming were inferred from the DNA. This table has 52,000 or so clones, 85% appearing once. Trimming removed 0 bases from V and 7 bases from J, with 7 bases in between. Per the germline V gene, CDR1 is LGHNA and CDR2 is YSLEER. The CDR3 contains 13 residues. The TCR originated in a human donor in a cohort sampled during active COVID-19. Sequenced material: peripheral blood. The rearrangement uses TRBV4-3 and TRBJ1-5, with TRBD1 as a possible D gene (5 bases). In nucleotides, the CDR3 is TGCGCCAGCAGCCAAGACAGGGTGCAGCCCCAGCATTTT. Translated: CASSQDRVQPQHF.